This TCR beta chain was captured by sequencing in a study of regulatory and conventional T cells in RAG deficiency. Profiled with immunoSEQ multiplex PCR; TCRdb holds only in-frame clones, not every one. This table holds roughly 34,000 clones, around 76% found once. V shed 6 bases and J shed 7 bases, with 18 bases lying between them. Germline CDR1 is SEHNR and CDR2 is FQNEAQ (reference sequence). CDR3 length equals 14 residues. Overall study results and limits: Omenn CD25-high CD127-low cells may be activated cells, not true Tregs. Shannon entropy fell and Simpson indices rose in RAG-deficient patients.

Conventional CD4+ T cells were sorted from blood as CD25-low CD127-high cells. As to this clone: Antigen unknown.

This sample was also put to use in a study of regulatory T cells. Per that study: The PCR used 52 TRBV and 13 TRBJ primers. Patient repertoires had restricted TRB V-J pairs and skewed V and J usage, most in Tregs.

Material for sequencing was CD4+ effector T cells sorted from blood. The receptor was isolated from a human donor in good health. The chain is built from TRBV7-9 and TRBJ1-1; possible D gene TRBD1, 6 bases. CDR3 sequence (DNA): TGTGCCAGCAGGGTTCAGGGGTATAATGTTGAAGCTTTCTTT. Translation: CASRVQGYNVEAFF.